The rows below give T cell receptor beta chains drawn from one sample of a study of shared clonotypes between healthy human individuals. The assay was immunoSEQ multiplex PCR, and TCRdb's table has in-frame clones only and misses some. The sample holds over 400,000 clones; about 84% are singletons and the top ten take about an eighth. The sequencing sample was made of PBMCs. The receptors were gathered from a woman aged 40 to 49 in good health. Some clones in this sample may be carry-over from other donors' samples. CDR3s include the opening cysteine and the closing phenylalanine or tryptophan. Fields, in order: J gene, CDR3 length, V gene, D gene, clone size, CDR3 DNA, CDR3 protein. The D gene is left open where the match is weak. Size is stated for part of the rows, as once, few or many counts, or as a class when the clone is expanded.

>TRBJ2-7|13|TRBV11-3|NA|NA
TGTGCCAGCAGCGCCGGCGGAACCTACGAGCAGTACTTC
CASSAGGTYEQYF
>TRBJ1-4|13|TRBV18|NA|few
TGTGCCAGCTCACCAGTGCCTGCGGAAAAACTGTTTTTT
CASSPVPAEKLFF
>TRBJ1-3|14|TRBV10-2|NA|NA
TGCGCCAGCAGTGAGTCTGGGTCTGGAAACACCATATATTTT
CASSESGSGNTIYF
>TRBJ1-2|13|TRBV2|NA|NA
TGTGCCAGCAGTGATCAGGAGACCTATGGCTACACCTTC
CASSDQETYGYTF
>TRBJ2-1|11|TRBV20-1|NA|NA
TGCAGTGCTGGAGACTTAAATGAGCAGTTCTTC
CSAGDLNEQFF
>TRBJ1-2|12|TRBV7-9|NA|few
TGTGCCAGCACTGGGCAGGGCTATGGCTACACCTTC
CASTGQGYGYTF
>TRBJ1-1|16|TRBV11-2|TRBD1|NA
TGTGCCAGCAGCTTATCTTACAGGGGGTTGAACACTGAAGCTTTCTTT
CASSLSYRGLNTEAFF
>TRBJ2-3|14|TRBV6-4|TRBD1|NA
TGTGCCAGCAGCCCGGACAGGGACACAGATACGCAGTATTTT
CASSPDRDTDTQYF
>TRBJ2-5|13|TRBV7-9|NA|NA
TGTGCCAGCAGCTTACTGGCCCGTGAGACCCAGTACTTC
CASSLLARETQYF
>TRBJ1-1|13|TRBV6-6|NA|NA
TGTGCCAGCAGTTACCCCCCCGACACTGAAGCTTTCTTT
CASSYPPDTEAFF
>TRBJ2-1|16|TRBV18|TRBD2|once
TGTGCCAGCTCACCGGCCGGGACTAGCGGATACAATGAGCAGTTCTTC
CASSPAGTSGYNEQFF
>TRBJ1-5|15|TRBV2|NA|few
TGTGCCAGCAGTGAGTCTGGGGGAAGCAATCAGCCCCAGCATTTT
CASSESGGSNQPQHF
>TRBJ2-7|14|TRBV27|NA|once
TGTGCCAGCAGTTTAAATTCGAGGGGAGGCGAGCAGTACTTC
CASSLNSRGGEQYF
>TRBJ1-2|13|TRBV2|TRBD1|NA
TGTGCCATCCGAGACAGGGAAATTGATGGCTACACCTTC
CAIRDREIDGYTF
>TRBJ2-3|14|TRBV15|NA|once
TGTGCCACCAGCAGAGATGGGTCATCTGGTACGCAGTATTTT
CATSRDGSSGTQYF
>TRBJ1-1|13|TRBV2|NA|NA
TGTGCCAGCGCGCCCGAGGTGAACACTGAAGCTTTCTTT
CASAPEVNTEAFF
>TRBJ2-1|15|TRBV12-5|NA|NA
TGTGCTAGTGGTTTGCTCGATTCAGGGGCAAATGAGCAGTTCTTC
CASGLLDSGANEQFF
>TRBJ1-3|14|TRBV9|NA|NA
TGTGCCAGCAGCGGCAGGGGCTCTGGAAACACCATATATTTT
CASSGRGSGNTIYF
>TRBJ1-5|17|TRBV5-6|TRBD1|NA
TGTGCCAGCAGCTTGTTCCGGTTCAGGGGGGCGGATCAGCCCCAGCATTTT
CASSLFRFRGADQPQHF
>TRBJ2-7|13|TRBV6-1|NA|NA
TGTGCCAGCAGCCAAGGTGGCACCTACGAGCAGTACTTC
CASSQGGTYEQYF
>TRBJ1-1|13|TRBV9|TRBD1|NA
TGTGCCAGCGGGGACAGCACGAACACTGAAGCTTTCTTT
CASGDSTNTEAFF
>TRBJ1-2|15|TRBV28|TRBD1|NA
TGTGCCAGCAGTTCCCTGGATGGACAGGCCTATGGCTACACCTTC
CASSSLDGQAYGYTF
>TRBJ2-7|15|TRBV9|TRBD2|NA
TGTGCCAGCAGCCCTCGACTAGCTAGTCTCTACGAGCAGTACTTC
CASSPRLASLYEQYF
>TRBJ2-7|15|TRBV28|TRBD1|once
TGTGCCAGCAGTTTCCCGACAGGGCAGGGCTACGAGCAGTACTTC
CASSFPTGQGYEQYF
>TRBJ2-2|16|TRBV4-1|TRBD2|NA
TGCGCCAGCACCACGGGACTAGCGGGACCCACCGGGGAGCTGTTTTTT
CASTTGLAGPTGELFF
>TRBJ2-1|14|TRBV10-3|TRBD2|NA
TGTGCCATCAGCGCTAGCGGGAACAGCGGTGAGCAGTTCTTC
CAISASGNSGEQFF
>TRBJ1-4|16|TRBV4-1|NA|NA
TGCGCCAGCAGCCTCCGCGGGACGTCAACTAATGAAAAACTGTTTTTT
CASSLRGTSTNEKLFF
>TRBJ2-7|13|TRBV28|TRBD1|NA
TGTGCCAGCAGGCAGGGGGCCTCGGGCGAGCAGTACTTC
CASRQGASGEQYF
>TRBJ1-2|14|TRBV6-5|NA|NA
TGTGCCAGCAGTTACTCGTCTGTAAGGTTGAACTACACCTTC
CASSYSSVRLNYTF
>TRBJ2-2|14|TRBV9|NA|NA
TGTGCCAGCAGCGTAGACACAGATACCGGGGAGCTGTTTTTT
CASSVDTDTGELFF
>TRBJ1-2|15|TRBV7-8|NA|many
TGTGCCAGCAGCCAGGAAGGGGCGTTAGGATATGGCTACACCTTC
CASSQEGALGYGYTF
>TRBJ1-1|17|TRBV19|NA|NA
TGTGCCAGTAGTCCCATAGATGCTAGGGGTAGGTACACTGAAGCTTTCTTT
CASSPIDARGRYTEAFF
>TRBJ1-2|12|TRBV19|NA|NA
TGTGCCAGTAGTCTGGCAGCCGGGGGCTACACCTTC
CASSLAAGGYTF
>TRBJ1-3|14|TRBV5-1|NA|many
TGCGCCAGCAGCCCACAGGGTTCTGGAAACACCATATATTTT
CASSPQGSGNTIYF
>TRBJ1-4|15|TRBV7-9|NA|NA
TGTGCCAGCAGCAGGGTGGTAGCAACTAATGAAAAACTGTTTTTT
CASSRVVATNEKLFF
>TRBJ2-3|13|TRBV6-1|NA|NA
TGTGCCAGCCGCAGCCTAAGCACAGATACGCAGTATTTT
CASRSLSTDTQYF